This TCR beta chain was retrieved from a study of blood T cell repertoires in COVID-19. Study overall: Samples came from the United States, Italy and Spain, spanning acute and convalescent COVID-19. T cells, B-cell-depleted T cells, or PBMCs supplied cDNA or gDNA.

As originally analysed: Reference gene primer amplification yielded estimated nucleated cell counts. Assay used: immunoSEQ multiplex PCR; TCRdb lists only in-frame clones, some missing. V and J calls and clone size are as listed in that table; D and trimming were resolved from the DNA. The table shows 150,000 to 180,000 clones, with 70% to 85% occurring only once. Germline-derived CDR1 and CDR2 are LNHNV and YYDKDF (reference sequence). The CDR3 spans 18 residues. V was clipped by 4 bases and J by 4 bases; unmatched bases: 16. The V call is TRBV15, the J call TRBJ1-5; 7 nucleotides align to TRBD1. This TCR came from a woman aged 55-69 years with acute or convalescent COVID-19. Sequencing was done on a sample of peripheral blood. For the CDR3, the DNA is TGTGCCACCAGCAAATATAAGTGGGGTTCAGGGGGGAATCAGCCCCAGCATTTT. It is translated as CATSKYKWGSGGNQPQHF. The full variable domain, its missing parts supplied by reference TRBV15 and TRBJ1-5, is DAMVIQNPRYQVTQFGKPVTLSCSQTLNHNVMYWYQQKSSQAPKLLFHYYDKDFNNEADTPDNFQSRRPNTSFCFLDIRSPGLGDTAMYLCATSKYKWGSGGNQPQHFGDGTRLSIL.